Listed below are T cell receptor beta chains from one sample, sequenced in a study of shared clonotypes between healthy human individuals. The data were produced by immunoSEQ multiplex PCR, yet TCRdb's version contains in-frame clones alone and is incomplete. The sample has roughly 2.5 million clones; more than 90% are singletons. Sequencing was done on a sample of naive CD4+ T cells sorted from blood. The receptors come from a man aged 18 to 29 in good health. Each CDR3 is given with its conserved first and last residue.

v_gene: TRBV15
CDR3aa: CATQGLAESSYNEQFF

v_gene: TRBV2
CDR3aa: CASSELATSDTQYF

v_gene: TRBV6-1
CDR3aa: CASSEDGDQPQHF

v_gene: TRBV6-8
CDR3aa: CASSYSQRWTGGYTF

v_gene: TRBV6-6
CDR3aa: CASSVRGFDGYTF

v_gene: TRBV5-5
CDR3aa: CASSLVARTSGANVLTF

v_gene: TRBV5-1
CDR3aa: CASRWGTNTEAFF

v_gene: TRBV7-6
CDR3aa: CASSLGQGTEAFF

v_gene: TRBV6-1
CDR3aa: CASSVGLADNNEQFF

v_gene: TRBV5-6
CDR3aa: CASSLAHSYEQYF

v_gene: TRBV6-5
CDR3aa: CASRHRDRGSYEQYF

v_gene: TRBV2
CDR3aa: CASSSQGTGSPSQPQHF

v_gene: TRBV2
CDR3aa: CASSDFRGFASYEQYF

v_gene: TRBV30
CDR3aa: CAWSSVNEQFF

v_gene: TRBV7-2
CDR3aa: CASSSQVRDEQYF

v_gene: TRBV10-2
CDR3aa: CASSELGNEQFF

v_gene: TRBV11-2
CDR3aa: CASSEPGRKNTGELFF

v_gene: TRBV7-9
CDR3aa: CASSPIQFF

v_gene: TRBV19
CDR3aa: CASSITNEKLFF

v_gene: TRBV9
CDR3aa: CASSPRPSGATDTQYF

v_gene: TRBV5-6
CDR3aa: CASSRLLAVTTGELFF

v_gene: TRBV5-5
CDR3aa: CASSFSDRGETQYF

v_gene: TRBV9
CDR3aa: CASSEGTSGTKRTSTDTQYF

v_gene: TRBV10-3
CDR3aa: CAISESGRSGSGEQFF

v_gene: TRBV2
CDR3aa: CASRRRQQETQYF

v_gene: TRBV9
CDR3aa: CASSVVPGQGATGELFF

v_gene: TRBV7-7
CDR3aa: CASSLSLGAEAFF

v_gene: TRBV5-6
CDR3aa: CASSAGTSGNQDTQYF

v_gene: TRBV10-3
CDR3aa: CAISGSGSSYNEQFF

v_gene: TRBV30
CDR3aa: CAWATYRASGSGVVYEQYF

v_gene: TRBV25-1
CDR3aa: CASGGGQGWNTEAFF

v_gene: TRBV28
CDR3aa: CASSLGQGVSNQPQHF

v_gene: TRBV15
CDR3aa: CATSRDWEATDTQYF

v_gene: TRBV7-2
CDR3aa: CASSLGVNSPLHF

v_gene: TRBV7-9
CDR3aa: CASSQQENTEAFF

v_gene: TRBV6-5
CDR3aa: CASSFVTGGWNSPLHF

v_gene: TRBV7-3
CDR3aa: CASSLMGVTDTQYF

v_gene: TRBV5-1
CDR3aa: CASSLVGQGLNYGYTF

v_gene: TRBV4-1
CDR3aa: CASSQVLGLAANTGELFF

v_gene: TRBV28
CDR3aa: CASSPMAIYNEQFF

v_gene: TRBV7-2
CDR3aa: CASSLSGGAYEQYF

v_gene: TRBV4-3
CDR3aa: CASSHRGATGELFF